This T cell receptor (beta chain) emerged from a study of T-cell reconstitution after alpha-beta-depleted transplantation in children. Losses at the gene ends were 5 bases for V and 1 base for J; bases not matched to a gene: 5. The germline gives CDR1 PRHDT, CDR2 FYEKMQ (reference sequence). The CDR3 extends over 16 amino acids. TCRbeta library construction was performed incorporating unique molecular identifiers. TCRdb itself ran the PCR reads through MiXCR, one entry per CDR3 protein. The sample has approximately 400,000 distinct CDR3 sequences, roughly a tenth seen once; the top ten hold nearly 5.5%.

The specimen comprised PBMCs from the stem cell graft donor, sampled from the stem cell graft. This TCR was sampled from a human donor who donated a stem cell graft to a child with acute myeloid leukemia. V is TRBV13 and J is TRBJ2-6, with 7 bases lining up with TRBD1. The CDR3 DNA follows: TGTGCCAGCAGCCGAGACAGGGTGTCTGGGGCCAACGTCCTGACTTTC. Protein sequence: CASSRDRVSGANVLTF.